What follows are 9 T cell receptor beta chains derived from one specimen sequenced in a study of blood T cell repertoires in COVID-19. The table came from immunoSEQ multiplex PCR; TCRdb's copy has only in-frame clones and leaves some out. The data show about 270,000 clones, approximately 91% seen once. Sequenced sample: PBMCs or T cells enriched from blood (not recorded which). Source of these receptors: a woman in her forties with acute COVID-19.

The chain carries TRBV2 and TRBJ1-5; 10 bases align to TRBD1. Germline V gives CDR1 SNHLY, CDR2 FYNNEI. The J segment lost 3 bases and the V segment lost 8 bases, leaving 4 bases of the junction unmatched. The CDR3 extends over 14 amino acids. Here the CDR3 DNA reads TGTGCCAGCGGGGGACAGGGGAACAATCAGCCCCAGCATTTT. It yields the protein CASGGQGNNQPQHF.

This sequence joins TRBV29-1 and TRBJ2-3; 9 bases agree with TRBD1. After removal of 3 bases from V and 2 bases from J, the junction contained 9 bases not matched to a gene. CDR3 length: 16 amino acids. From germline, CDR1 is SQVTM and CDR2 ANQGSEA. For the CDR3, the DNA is TGCAGCGTTGAGAGGTACGGGACAGGGCTCACAGATACGCAGTATTTT. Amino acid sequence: CSVERYGTGLTDTQYF.

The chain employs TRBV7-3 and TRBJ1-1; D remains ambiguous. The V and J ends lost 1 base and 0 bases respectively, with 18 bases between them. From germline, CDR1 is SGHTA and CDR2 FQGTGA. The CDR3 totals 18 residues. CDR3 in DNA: TGTGCCAGCAGCTTAAAAGGCGGTTTGGCCGCAATGAACACTGAAGCTTTCTTT. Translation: CASSLKGGLAAMNTEAFF.

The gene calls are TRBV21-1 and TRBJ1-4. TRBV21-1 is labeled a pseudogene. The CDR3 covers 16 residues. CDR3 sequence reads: CARTPTIGLTNEKLFF. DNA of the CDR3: TGTGCCAGAACCCCGACTATTGGATTAACTAATGAAAAACTGTTTTTT.

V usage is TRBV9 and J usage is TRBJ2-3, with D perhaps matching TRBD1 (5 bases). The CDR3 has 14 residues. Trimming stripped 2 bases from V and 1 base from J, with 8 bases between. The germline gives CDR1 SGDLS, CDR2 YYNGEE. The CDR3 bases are TGTGCCAGCAGCGTCAGGGCTGGCACAGATACGCAGTATTTT. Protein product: CASSVRAGTDTQYF. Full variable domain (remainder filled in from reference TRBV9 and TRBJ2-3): DSGVTQTPKHLITATGQRVTLRCSPRSGDLSVYWYQQSLDQGLQFLIQYYNGEERAKGNILERFSAQQFPDLHSELNLSSLELGDSALYFCASSVRAGTDTQYFGPGTRLTVL.

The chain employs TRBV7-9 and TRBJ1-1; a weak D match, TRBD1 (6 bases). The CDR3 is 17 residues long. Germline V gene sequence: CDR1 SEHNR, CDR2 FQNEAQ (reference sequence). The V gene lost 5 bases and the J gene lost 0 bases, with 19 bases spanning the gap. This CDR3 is CASSRSPTGQMNTEAFF. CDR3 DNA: TGTGCCAGCAGCCGGTCACCGACAGGCCAAATGAACACTGAAGCTTTCTTT.

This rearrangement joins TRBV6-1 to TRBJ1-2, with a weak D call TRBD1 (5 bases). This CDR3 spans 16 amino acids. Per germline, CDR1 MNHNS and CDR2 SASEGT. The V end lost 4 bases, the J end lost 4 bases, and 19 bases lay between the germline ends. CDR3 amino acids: CASSGDSGVGFYGYTF. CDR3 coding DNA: TGTGCCAGCAGTGGAGACAGTGGGGTCGGCTTCTATGGCTACACCTTC.

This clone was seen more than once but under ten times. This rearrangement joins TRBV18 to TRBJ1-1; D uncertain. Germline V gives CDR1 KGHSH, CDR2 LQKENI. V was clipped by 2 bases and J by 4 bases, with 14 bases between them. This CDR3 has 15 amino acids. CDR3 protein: CASSPSLREFTEAFF. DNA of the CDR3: TGTGCCAGCTCACCATCGCTGCGGGAGTTCACTGAAGCTTTCTTT.

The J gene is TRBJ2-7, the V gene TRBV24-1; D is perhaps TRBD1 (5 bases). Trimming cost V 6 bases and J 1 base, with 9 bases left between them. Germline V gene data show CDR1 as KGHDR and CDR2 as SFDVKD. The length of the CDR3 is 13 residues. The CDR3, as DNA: TGTGCCACCAGTCGCCCAGGGTCCTACGAGCAGTACTTC. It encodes CATSRPGSYEQYF.